This is a list of T cell receptor beta chains from one sample in a study of T-cell reconstitution after alpha-beta-depleted transplantation in children. TCRdb reanalysed the PCR reads using MiXCR and keeps one entry per CDR3 protein. This sample has about 340,000 distinct CDR3 sequences, with roughly 16% found just once. The sample here was PBMCs, mostly from graft donor cells, taken 360 days after TCRalphabeta/CD19-depleted stem cell transplant. Receptors were obtained from a male patient under 10 years old who had a stem cell transplant for acute lymphoblastic leukemia, so the T cells may come from the graft donor. Each CDR3 is given without its conserved first and last residue. Rows give clone size only sometimes, using once, few, many, or a class for an expanded clone.

J gene | V gene | clone size | CDR3 protein
TRBJ2-5 | TRBV7-6 | few | ASSSTGTGPETQY
TRBJ2-5 | TRBV15 | . | ATSSLTGAQETQY
TRBJ2-1 | TRBV20-1 | few | SARTGGHNEQF
TRBJ2-5 | TRBV29-1 | few | SAGQAEETQY
TRBJ2-7 | TRBV28 | few | ASSSPRPRYEQY
TRBJ2-7 | TRBV3-1 | few | ASSLRPGQASYEQY
TRBJ2-3 | TRBV5-1 | . | ASSLVLTSAPNTDTQY
TRBJ2-3 | TRBV28 | . | ASSFWKGRGTTDTQY
TRBJ1-5 | TRBV6-5 | few | ASSYGLGNQPQH
TRBJ1-6 | TRBV28 | few | ASRTGLTNSPLH
TRBJ1-6 | TRBV28 | few | ASSVGTLNSPLH
TRBJ2-7 | TRBV7-2 | . | ASSLVIASYEQY
TRBJ2-3 | TRBV3-1 | few | ASSHTSGTTDTQY
TRBJ1-1 | TRBV12-3/TRBV12-4 | few | ASSRRQGTEAF
TRBJ2-5 | TRBV28 | . | ASSPGGKTQY
TRBJ2-3 | TRBV14 | few | ASSGSRADTQY
TRBJ2-1 | TRBV3-1 | . | ASSQDWTSGRAPF
TRBJ1-2 | TRBV4-2 | many | ASSQERGNYGYT
TRBJ2-1 | TRBV20-1 | few | SARVGLAGVSSYNEQF
TRBJ1-5 | TRBV16 | few | ASSLFSGQGNQPQH
TRBJ2-5 | TRBV12-3/TRBV12-4 | few | ASSDGTGGLETQY
TRBJ2-2 | TRBV7-2 | few | ASSSARRGIGELF
TRBJ1-1 | TRBV6-1 | . | ASATYRDTEAF
TRBJ1-5 | TRBV15 | . | ATSSGTPYGNQPQH
TRBJ1-2 | TRBV11-2 | . | ASSLELRDSNYGYT
TRBJ2-4 | TRBV9 | many | ASSPGVAGLKNIQY
TRBJ2-7 | TRBV3-1 | few | ASSQEAGSPEQY
TRBJ2-7 | TRBV4-3 | . | ASSQDERAGYEQY
TRBJ2-3 | TRBV12-3/TRBV12-4 | many | ASSLVRSTDTQY
TRBJ2-7 | TRBV12-3/TRBV12-4 | . | ASSFQGLSPYEQY
TRBJ2-7 | TRBV4-3 | few | ASSQGTSVPYEQY
TRBJ1-6 | TRBV12-3/TRBV12-4 | . | ASRITGGPSSPLH
TRBJ1-1 | TRBV7-9 | . | ASSPSTDGHTEAF
TRBJ2-7 | TRBV25-1 | . | ASSEFGTGGYEQY
TRBJ2-7 | TRBV7-2 | many | ASSFSHMGTGLTYEQY
TRBJ2-7 | TRBV20-1 | few | SAQNRLGQPTTYEQY
TRBJ2-1 | TRBV29-1 | . | SVSNDPLAGGSYNEQF
TRBJ1-4 | TRBV20-1 | . | SARPRHGIDNEKLF
TRBJ2-7 | TRBV5-1 | . | ASSLDTSGPYEQY
TRBJ1-4 | TRBV4-3 | few | ASSQHGTGAEKLF